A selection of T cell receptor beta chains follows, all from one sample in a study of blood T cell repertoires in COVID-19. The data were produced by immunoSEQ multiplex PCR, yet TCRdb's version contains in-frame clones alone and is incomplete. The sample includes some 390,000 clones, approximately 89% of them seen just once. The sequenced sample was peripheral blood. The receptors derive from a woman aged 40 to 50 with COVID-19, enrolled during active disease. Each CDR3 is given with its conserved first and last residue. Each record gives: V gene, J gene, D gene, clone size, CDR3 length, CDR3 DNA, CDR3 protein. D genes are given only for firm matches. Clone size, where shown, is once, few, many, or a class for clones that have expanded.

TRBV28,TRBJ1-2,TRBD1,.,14,TGTGCCAGCAGACCCGGGACAGGGAGGATGGGCTACACCTTC,CASRPGTGRMGYTF
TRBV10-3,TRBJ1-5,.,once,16,TGTGCCATCAGTGCGCTAATGGGGAGGGGAAATCAGCCCCAGCATTTT,CAISALMGRGNQPQHF
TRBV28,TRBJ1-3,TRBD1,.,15,TGTGCCAGCAGTTCGAGGGGGCGAAGGTTAAACACCATATATTTT,CASSSRGRRLNTIYF
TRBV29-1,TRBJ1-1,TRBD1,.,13,TGCAGCGCTGTAGGACAGGGAGGAACTGAAGCTTTCTTT,CSAVGQGGTEAFF
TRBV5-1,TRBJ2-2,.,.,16,TGCGCCAGCAGCTTGGCCGGAGGGTCGAACACCGGGGAGCTGTTTTTT,CASSLAGGSNTGELFF
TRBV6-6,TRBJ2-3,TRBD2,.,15,TGTGCCAGCAGTTTCCCACTAGCGGGAGCAGATACGCAGTATTTT,CASSFPLAGADTQYF
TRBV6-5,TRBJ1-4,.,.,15,TGTGCCAGCGGTCCTCCCGGGGTGACTAATGAAAAACTGTTTTTT,CASGPPGVTNEKLFF
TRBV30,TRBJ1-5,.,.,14,TGTGCCTGGAGTATGGGGAGAGGTGGTCAGCCCCAGCATTTT,CAWSMGRGGQPQHF
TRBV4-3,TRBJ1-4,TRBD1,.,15,TGCGCCAGCAGCCAAGCCGGGACAGCTGTTGAAAAACTGTTTTTT,CASSQAGTAVEKLFF
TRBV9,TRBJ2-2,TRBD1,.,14,TGTGCCAGCAGCGTAGTTCAGGGGGCCGGGGAGCTGTTTTTT,CASSVVQGAGELFF
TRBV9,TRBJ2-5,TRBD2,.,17,TGTGCCAGCAGCGTAGATCCCCCGGGAGGGCTCCAAGAGACCCAGTACTTC,CASSVDPPGGLQETQYF
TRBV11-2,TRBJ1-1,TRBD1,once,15,TGTGCCAGCAGCGGACCGACAGGGGGGAGAACTGAAGCTTTCTTT,CASSGPTGGRTEAFF
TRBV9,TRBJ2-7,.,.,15,TGTGCCAGCAGCGTAGCATTCAGCGGCGACTACGAGCAGTACTTC,CASSVAFSGDYEQYF
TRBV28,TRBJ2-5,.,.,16,TGTGCCAGCAGTTTAGGAAGGGACATAAACCAAGAGACCCAGTACTTC,CASSLGRDINQETQYF
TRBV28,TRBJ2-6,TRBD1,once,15,TGTGCCAGCAGTTTGACAGGGGTTGGGGCCAACGTCCTGACTTTC,CASSLTGVGANVLTF
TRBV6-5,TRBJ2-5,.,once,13,TGTGCCAGCAGCCGACAGTCACAAGAGACCCAGTACTTC,CASSRQSQETQYF
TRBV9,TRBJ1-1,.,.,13,TGTGCCAGCAGCACTAATTCGAACACTGAAGCTTTCTTT,CASSTNSNTEAFF
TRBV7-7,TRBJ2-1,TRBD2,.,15,TGTGCTAGCAGCTTAGCGGGAGAGCCCAACAATGAGCAGTTCTTC,CASSLAGEPNNEQFF
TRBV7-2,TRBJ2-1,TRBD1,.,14,TGTGCCAGCAGCTTAGCGGACAGGGGCAATGAGCAGTTCTTC,CASSLADRGNEQFF
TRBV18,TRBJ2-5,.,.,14,TGTGCCAGCTCACCGCTCCTCGGTTTAGAGACCCAGTACTTC,CASSPLLGLETQYF
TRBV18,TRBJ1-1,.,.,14,TGTGCCAGCAGACTGTTCCTAGAGGACACTGAAGCTTTCTTT,CASRLFLEDTEAFF
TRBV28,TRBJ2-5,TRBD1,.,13,TGTGCCAGCAGTGCAGGGGGCATAGAGACCCAGTACTTC,CASSAGGIETQYF
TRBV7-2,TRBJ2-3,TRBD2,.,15,TGTGCCAGCAGCTCTCGGACTAGCGGTCCCGATACGCAGTATTTT,CASSSRTSGPDTQYF
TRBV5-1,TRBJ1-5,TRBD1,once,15,TGCGCCAGCAGCTTGGAGGGACAGGGGAGTCAGCCCCAGCATTTT,CASSLEGQGSQPQHF
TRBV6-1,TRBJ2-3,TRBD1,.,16,TGTGCCAGCAGTGAAGAGTTTCAGGGGGCTTCAGATACGCAGTATTTT,CASSEEFQGASDTQYF
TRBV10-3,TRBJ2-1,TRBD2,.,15,TGTGCCATCAGTGAGCGGGAGGTTCCCTACAATGAGCAGTTCTTC,CAISEREVPYNEQFF
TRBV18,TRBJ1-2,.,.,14,TGTGCCAGCTCACCCATCTCAGACAGCTATGGCTACACCTTC,CASSPISDSYGYTF
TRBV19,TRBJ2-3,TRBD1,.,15,TGTGCCAGTAGCCACCCAGGGGGTGGCACAGATACGCAGTATTTT,CASSHPGGGTDTQYF
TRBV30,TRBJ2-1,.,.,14,TGTGCCTGGAGTCTTATCGGACAGTACAATGAGCAGTTCTTC,CAWSLIGQYNEQFF
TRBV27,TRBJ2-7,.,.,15,TGTGCCAGCAGTTCACCTTTAGCGGCCGAATACGAGCAGTACTTC,CASSSPLAAEYEQYF
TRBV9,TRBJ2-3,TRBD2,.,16,TGTGCCAGCAGCTCTATAACGGGAGGGGTCACAGATACGCAGTATTTT,CASSSITGGVTDTQYF
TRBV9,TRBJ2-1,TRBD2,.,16,TGTGCCAGCAGCGCTGAGACTAGCGGGAGATGGCATGAGCAGTTCTTC,CASSAETSGRWHEQFF
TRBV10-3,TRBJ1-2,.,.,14,TGTGCCATCAGTGAGTCCGGGCAGGGATATGGCTACACCTTC,CAISESGQGYGYTF
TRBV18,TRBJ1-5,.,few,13,TGTGCCAGCTCACCCCCCGGGAGTCAGCCCCAGCATTTT,CASSPPGSQPQHF
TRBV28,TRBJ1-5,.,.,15,TGTGCCTCCTATAGTGGTCCGAGGGGCAATCAGCCCCAGCATTTT,CASYSGPRGNQPQHF
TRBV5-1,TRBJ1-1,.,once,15,TGCGCCAGCAGCTTGACGGGGGGTCGGAACACTGAAGCTTTCTTT,CASSLTGGRNTEAFF
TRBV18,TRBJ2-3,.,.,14,TGTGCCAGCTCACGTTCAGATTTCACAGATACGCAGTATTTT,CASSRSDFTDTQYF
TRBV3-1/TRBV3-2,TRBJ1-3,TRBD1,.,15,TGTGCCAGCAGGCACAGGGGGTCCTCTGGAAACACCATATATTTT,CASRHRGSSGNTIYF
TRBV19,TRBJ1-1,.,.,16,TGTGCCAGTAGTATAAAGGGGCTAACAGGGAACACTGAAGCTTTCTTT,CASSIKGLTGNTEAFF
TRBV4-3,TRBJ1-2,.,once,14,TGCGCCAGCAGCCAAGAAGGCAGGGGCTATGGCTACACCTTC,CASSQEGRGYGYTF
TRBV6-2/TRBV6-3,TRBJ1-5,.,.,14,TGTGCCAGCAGTTACGGCAGGGTTAATCAGCCCCAGCATTTT,CASSYGRVNQPQHF
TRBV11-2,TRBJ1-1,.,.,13,TGTGCCAGCAGCTTAGCGGGGAGAAATGAAGCTTTCTTT,CASSLAGRNEAFF
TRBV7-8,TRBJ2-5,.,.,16,TGTGCCAGCAGCTTACCCCCTTGGCTCACCCAAGAGACCCAGTACTTC,CASSLPPWLTQETQYF
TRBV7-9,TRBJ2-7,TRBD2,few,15,TGTGCCAGCAGACCAGCGGGAGGGCCCCTCTACGAGCAGTACTTC,CASRPAGGPLYEQYF